The 26 T cell receptor beta chains below come from one sample, sequenced in a study of cytomegalovirus exposure and HLA in healthy donors. The PCR made use of 60 Vbeta and 13 Jbeta primers. Only in-frame clones appear in the TCRdb table, and some are missing; sequencing was by immunoSEQ multiplex PCR. This repertoire shows about 200,000 clones, roughly 85% found once; its top ten account for around 2%. The source material was PBMCs. These receptors were collected from a man younger than 35 in good health and CMV-seronegative.

The chain is built from TRBV9 and TRBJ2-3; 11 bases are a match to TRBD2. Looked up from germline, CDR1 is SGDLS and CDR2 is YYNGEE. The junction had 6 bases not matched to a gene; V was cut back by 3 bases and J by 0 bases. CDR3 length: 17 amino acids. The CDR3 DNA reads TGTGCCAGCAGCGGTAGCGGGAGGGCCTCAAGCACAGATACGCAGTATTTT. This encodes CASSGSGRASSTDTQYF.

This chain connects TRBV4-3 to TRBJ1-3; D call uncertain. CDR3 length: 13 residues. Per germline, CDR1 LGHNA and CDR2 YSLEER. V shed 1 base and J shed 4 bases, with 5 bases lying between them. CDR3 amino acids: CASSQVPGNTIYF. For the CDR3, the DNA is TGCGCCAGCAGCCAAGTCCCAGGAAACACCATATATTTT.

In the case of this clone: The junction differs from germline at one of its ends, possibly a read error. V usage is TRBV7-9 and J usage is TRBJ2-5; 8 nucleotides match TRBD2. CDR1 SEHNR and CDR2 FQNEAQ come from the germline V gene (reference sequence). There are 15 residues in the CDR3. The CDR3 sequence is CSSSPYGGAEETQYF. The CDR3 DNA reads TGTTCCAGCAGTCCATACGGGGGGGCGGAAGAGACCCAGTACTTC.

This clone was picked up a small number of times. The CDR3: CASSYLAGGWSNTQYF. As DNA, the CDR3 is TGTGCCAGCAGCTATCTAGCGGGAGGGTGGTCGAATACGCAGTATTTT. The chain has TRBV11-2 and TRBJ2-3, with TRBD2 identical over 12 bases. Trimming cost V 4 bases and J 7 bases; bases outside gene matches: 9. The CDR3 extends over 16 amino acids. CDR1 is SGHAT and CDR2 is FQNNGV in the germline V gene. Combining the CDR3 with reference TRBV11-2 and TRBJ2-3 gives the whole variable domain EAGVAQSPRYKIIEKRQSVAFWCNPISGHATLYWYQQILGQGPKLLIQFQNNGVVDDSQLPKDRFSAERLKGVDSTLKIQPAKLEDSAVYLCASSYLAGGWSNTQYFGPGTRLTVL.

In its sample, this clone was seen a few times. The CDR3 loop is CASSLLHYETDTQYF. CDR3 nucleotides: TGTGCCAGCAGTTTATTACACTACGAGACAGATACGCAGTATTTT. The chain employs TRBV28 and TRBJ2-3, with no clear D. Germline CDR1 MDHEN, CDR2 SYDVKM. The CDR3 is made up of 15 amino acids. V shed 1 base and J shed 3 bases, with 11 bases lying between them.

CDR3: CASELWDRRNTGELFF. CDR3 DNA: TGTGCCAGTGAACTCTGGGACAGGAGGAACACCGGGGAGCTGTTTTTT. This chain connects TRBV19 to TRBJ2-2; TRBD1 matches 8 bases. The CDR3 contains 16 residues. Germline assignment: CDR1 LNHDA and CDR2 SQIVND (reference sequence). The V gene end was trimmed by 8 bases and the J gene end by 1 base; junction bases not matched to a gene: 9. Looking up the rest from reference TRBV19 and TRBJ2-2 gives the full variable domain: DGGITQSPKYLFRKEGQNVTLSCEQNLNHDAMYWYRQDPGQGLRLIYYSQIVNDFQKGDIAEGYSVSREKKESFPLTVTSAQKNPTAFYLCASELWDRRNTGELFFGEGSRLTVL.

This chain connects TRBV7-2 to TRBJ2-7, with D unresolved. This CDR3 spans 14 amino acids. Germline CDR1 reads SGHTA; CDR2 reads FQGNSA. V dropped 2 bases and J dropped 0 bases, with 8 bases sitting between them. The CDR3 DNA reads TGTGCCAGCAGCTTATCTGTCAGCTCCTACGAGCAGTACTTC. Translation: CASSLSVSSYEQYF.

This clone was seen only once. The chain employs TRBV6-4 and TRBJ2-7; TRBD2 agrees at 11 bases. The CDR3 covers 16 residues. V trimming: 2 bases; J trimming: 1 base; junction bases outside the gene matches: 4. Germline V CDR1 and CDR2: MRHNA, SNTAGT. CDR3 DNA sequence: TGTGCCAGCAGTGACCCGCTAGCGGGAGGATCCTACGAGCAGTACTTC. Protein product: CASSDPLAGGSYEQYF.

The chain carries TRBV4-3 and TRBJ1-1, with 10 bases fitting TRBD1. With V trimmed by 0 bases and J by 11 bases, 6 bases remained unmatched. Germline V gene sequence: CDR1 LGHNA, CDR2 YSLEER. The CDR3 runs 14 residues. The CDR3 loop reads CASSQDLGTGEAFF. The CDR3 DNA is TGCGCCAGCAGCCAAGATCTAGGGACAGGGGAGGCTTTCTTT.

This chain links TRBV9 with TRBJ1-1; D ambiguous. The CDR3 is made up of 15 amino acids. CDR1 SGDLS and CDR2 YYNGEE come from the germline V gene. Trimming stripped 4 bases from V and 4 bases from J, with 17 bases between. DNA of the CDR3: TGTGCCAGCAGCTCGAGCGGAGAGGGCCCCACTGAAGCTTTCTTT. Residues: CASSSSGEGPTEAFF. The full variable domain, with the rest looked up from reference TRBV9 and TRBJ1-1, is DSGVTQTPKHLITATGQRVTLRCSPRSGDLSVYWYQQSLDQGLQFLIQYYNGEERAKGNILERFSAQQFPDLHSELNLSSLELGDSALYFCASSSSGEGPTEAFFGQGTRLTVV.

The chain couples TRBV27 to TRBJ2-7; TRBD2 agrees at 9 bases. The CDR3 totals 13 residues. J gave up 4 bases and V 8 bases, and 6 bases lay outside the gene matches. Germline assignment: CDR1 MNHEY and CDR2 SMNVEV (reference sequence). The CDR3 DNA sequence: TGTGCCAGCGGGACTAGCAATCAGTACGAGCAGTACTTC. Protein: CASGTSNQYEQYF.

Regarding this clone: Other DNA sequences within the sample encode an identical CDR3. The rearrangement links TRBV7-9 to TRBJ1-1, with unresolved D. Germline CDR1 SEHNR, CDR2 FQNEAQ (reference sequence). V gave up 4 bases and J gave up 1 base, with 4 bases separating them. The CDR3 is 12 amino acids. CDR3 sequence: CASSSQNTEAFF. As DNA, the CDR3 is TGTGCCAGCAGCTCACAGAACACTGAAGCTTTCTTT.

The rearrangement links TRBV6-1 to TRBJ2-7; TRBD1 matches 11 bases. The germline V gene has CDR1 MNHNS and CDR2 SASEGT. The trim removed 3 bases at V and 2 bases at J, leaving 3 bases unmatched. The CDR3 is made up of 15 amino acids. CDR3 nucleotide sequence: TGTGCCAGCAGTGACCCGGGACAGGGGGCCTACGAGCAGTACTTC. As protein: CASSDPGQGAYEQYF.

J is TRBJ2-3 and V is TRBV30; D is perhaps TRBD2 (5 bases). V dropped 5 bases and J dropped 4 bases, with 13 bases sitting between them. The CDR3 length is 13 residues. From germline, CDR1 is GTSNPN and CDR2 SVGIG (reference sequence). The CDR3 region has the DNA TGTGCCTGGGAATACCGGGGAGCAGATACGCAGTATTTT. Its translation is CAWEYRGADTQYF.

A note on this clone: Sequence at one end of the junction differs from germline and may be a read error. The chain recombines TRBV5-6 with TRBJ1-6; 9 bases are a match to TRBD1. CDR3 length: 14 amino acids. Per the germline V gene, CDR1 is SGHDT and CDR2 is YYEEEE. CDR3 bases: TGTGCCAGCAACTTGGACAGGGGTAATTCACCCCTCCACTTT. It yields the protein CASNLDRGNSPLHF.

The chain carries TRBV6-6 and TRBJ1-4; possibly TRBD1 for D (5 bases). V shed 0 bases and J shed 6 bases, with 14 bases lying between them. Germline-derived CDR1 and CDR2 are MNHNY and SVGAGI (reference sequence). The CDR3 spans 16 residues. CDR3 sequence: CASSYSFGGWDEKLFF. The CDR3 DNA is TGTGCCAGCAGTTACTCATTCGGGGGGTGGGATGAAAAACTGTTTTTT.

The genes are TRBV28 and TRBJ2-7; a weak D match, TRBD1 (6 bases). The CDR3 length is 17 residues. Germline V gene sequence: CDR1 MDHEN, CDR2 SYDVKM. Deletions cut 6 bases from V and 0 bases from J, with 21 bases between. CDR3 bases: TGTGCCAGCAGGTTTGCCTCAGGGGCGACTTTCTCCTACGAGCAGTACTTC. This translates into CASRFASGATFSYEQYF.

The chain carries TRBV19 and TRBJ2-7, with D maybe TRBD2 (6 bases). The CDR3 covers 14 residues. V gave up 5 bases and J gave up 2 bases, with 13 bases separating them. Germline values: CDR1 LNHDA, CDR2 SQIVND (reference sequence). The CDR3 DNA follows: TGTGCCAGTAGTCACACTGGAGGGGCCTACGAGCAGTACTTC. The encoded protein is CASSHTGGAYEQYF. Combining the CDR3 with reference TRBV19 and TRBJ2-7 gives the whole variable domain DGGITQSPKYLFRKEGQNVTLSCEQNLNHDAMYWYRQDPGQGLRLIYYSQIVNDFQKGDIAEGYSVSREKKESFPLTVTSAQKNPTAFYLCASSHTGGAYEQYFGPGTRLTVT.

The chain couples TRBV29-1 to TRBJ1-2; possibly TRBD1 for D (5 bases). The CDR3 spans 18 residues. From germline, CDR1 is SQVTM and CDR2 ANQGSEA. V dropped 0 bases and J dropped 3 bases, with 23 bases sitting between them. This CDR3 reads CSVEDWVVRDSGDYGYTF. CDR3 nucleotide sequence: TGCAGCGTTGAAGATTGGGTAGTTCGGGACTCCGGGGACTATGGCTACACCTTC.

V usage is TRBV9 and J usage is TRBJ1-3; D possibly corresponds to TRBD1 (5 bases). V shed 4 bases and J shed 0 bases, with 17 bases lying between them. The CDR3 sequence is 17 residues long. Germline V lookup: CDR1 SGDLS, CDR2 YYNGEE. CDR3 in amino acids: CASSPPSTGASGNTIYF. CDR3 nucleotides: TGTGCCAGCAGCCCCCCTAGTACAGGCGCCTCTGGAAACACCATATATTTT.

The chain couples TRBV4-2 to TRBJ1-4, with 7 bases fitting TRBD1. The CDR3 is made up of 17 amino acids. The germline V gene encodes CDR1 LGHNA and CDR2 YNFKEQ. V lost 4 bases, J lost 4 bases, and 12 bases stayed unmatched. The CDR3, as DNA: TGTGCCAGCAGCCCACACGGCGGGACAGTGAGTAATGAAAAACTGTTTTTT. Its protein product is CASSPHGGTVSNEKLFF.

The chain couples TRBV7-8 to TRBJ2-5, with TRBD1 matching 9 bases. Germline CDR1 is SGHVS and CDR2 is FQNEAQ. Germline trimming cut 5 bases from V and 2 bases from J; bases unmatched to any gene: 15. The CDR3 has 18 residues. CDR3 residues: CASSSRDRVMVGQETQYF. CDR3 coding DNA: TGTGCCAGCAGCAGTCGGGACAGGGTTATGGTGGGACAAGAGACCCAGTACTTC.

The chain recombines TRBV9 with TRBJ2-2, with 12 bases identical to TRBD2. Trimming at V came to 3 bases and at J to 4 bases, leaving 4 bases not matched to a gene. The CDR3 loop spans 16 amino acids. The germline CDR1 and CDR2 sequences are SGDLS and YYNGEE. The CDR3 protein is CASSDPSGRGTGELFF. The DNA of the CDR3 is TGTGCCAGCAGCGACCCTAGCGGGAGGGGCACCGGGGAGCTGTTTTTT.

J is TRBJ2-7 and V is TRBV29-1, with 9 nucleotides matching TRBD2. The CDR3 has 13 amino acids. With V trimmed by 5 bases and J by 0 bases, 2 bases remained unmatched. Germline CDR1 is SQVTM and CDR2 is ANQGSEA. As DNA, the CDR3 is TGCAGCGTTATTAGCGGGAGCTCCTACGAGCAGTACTTC. It codes for CSVISGSSYEQYF.

CDR3 amino acids: CASSFGAGASNQPQHF. The CDR3 nucleotides read TGTGCCAGCAGCTTTGGTGCAGGCGCCAGCAATCAGCCCCAGCATTTT. The J gene is TRBJ1-5, the V gene TRBV5-8; no definite D call. The V and J ends lost 2 bases and 1 base respectively, with 13 bases between them. Germline CDR1 SGHTS, CDR2 YDEGEE. The CDR3 sequence is 16 residues long.

The genes are TRBV5-5 and TRBJ2-5, with D perhaps matching TRBD1 (6 bases). This CDR3 spans 16 amino acids. Trimming removed 2 bases from V and 0 bases from J, with 14 bases in between. Germline assignment: CDR1 SGHKS and CDR2 YYEKEE (reference sequence). In DNA, the CDR3 is TGTGCCAGCAGCTTAAATGGGCAGGGGTACCAAGAGACCCAGTACTTC. Amino acids: CASSLNGQGYQETQYF.